This T cell receptor beta chain is from a study of PD-1 blockade in mismatch repair-deficient tumors (dated by TCRdb to about 2017). The study in broad terms: Between late 2013 and late 2016, the trial enrolled roughly 80 consecutive patients with about eleven types of mismatch repair-deficient cancer, all of whom had received prior treatment and were progressing. Tumor-associated T cell clones were tracked in the peripheral blood of patients responding to PD-1 blockade by deep sequencing of TCR CDR3 regions. What the authors observed across the whole study: Tumor-resident clones, often undetectable in blood before treatment, expanded rapidly after pembrolizumab and then contracted, generally before radiologic responses.

For every enrolled patient, mismatch repair deficiency was confirmed by either polymerase chain reaction or immunohistochemistry. TCR sequencing was performed for a few patients who responded to pembrolizumab therapy. In the phase II trial, pembrolizumab PD-1 blockade was tested prospectively in advanced mismatch repair-deficient cancers, no matter which tissue of origin the cancers came from. Serial peripheral blood T cell samples were collected before and at multiple times after starting PD-1 blockade. Blood sampling times were reported as weeks after the first pembrolizumab dose. This clone showed up just once. Which antigen it targets is not known. Base qualities are not provided; no much larger clone lies one nucleotide away. Libraries were made using the immunoSEQ multiplex PCR assay. The table was pulled from immuneACCESS by TCRdb, which kept in-frame rearrangements only. Such tables lose some clones; where checked, under half of the loss comes from unresolved V genes, and the rest has no known cause. The table for this sample lists under 75,000 clones; approximately 88% of them were counted only once. The ten largest clones take up over 11% of the sample.

Reading the germline V gene gives CDR1 MNHEY and CDR2 SVGAGI. Including cysteine and phenylalanine, the CDR3 has 15 amino acids. Left in the record is the CDR3 DNA by itself, 45 bases read in frame from the first base. Trimming costs V 2 bases and J 0 bases, and their ends lie 11 bases apart. The V and J genes are TRBV6-5 and TRBJ2-7; TRBD1 could be the D gene, as 5 bases match. This TCR was recovered from an adult with mismatch repair-deficient cancer. The sequencing used peripheral blood, collected 52 weeks after starting pembrolizumab. The sequenced DNA is TGTGCCAGCAGTTACACGCCGACAGACTCCTACGAGCAGTACTTC. This translates into CASSYTPTDSYEQYF.